These 14 T cell receptor beta chains were sequenced from one sample in a study of response to subunit inactivated influenza vaccine. TCRdb redid the calling of the RT-PCR reads with MiXCR, one entry per CDR3 protein. The sample contains about 700,000 distinct CDR3 sequences, roughly 13% of which appear only once. The sequenced sample was PBMCs from blood, obtained about 14 days before vaccination. These receptors were obtained from a man aged 45-65 years who received an inactivated influenza vaccine.

In this sample, this clonotype turned up many times. V usage is TRBV28 and J usage is TRBJ2-5; D possibly matches TRBD1 or TRBD2 (5 bases each). Trimming stripped 3 bases from V and 5 bases from J, with 19 bases between. The germline V gene encodes CDR1 MDHEN and CDR2 SYDVKM. The CDR3 spans 16 residues. CDR3 in amino acids: CASSLTTGTPGETQYF. CDR3 in DNA: TGTGCCAGCAGTTTGACAACCGGGACGCCCGGGGAGACCCAGTACTTC.

Ten or more counts support this clonotype. The V call is TRBV20-1, the J call TRBJ2-1; D ambiguous. The germline V gene has CDR1 DFQATT and CDR2 SNEGSKA (reference sequence). The CDR3 spans 14 residues. V was clipped by 0 bases and J by 8 bases, with 14 bases between them. The CDR3 spells CSARDGLSWDEQFF. The CDR3 DNA follows: TGCAGTGCTAGAGATGGGCTCTCCTGGGATGAGCAGTTCTTC.

V and J are TRBV7-2 and TRBJ2-7; D is tentatively TRBD1 or TRBD2 (5 bases each). The CDR3 consists of 16 residues. V was shortened by 5 bases and J by 1 base, with 18 bases between the two germline ends. CDR1 and CDR2 (germline): SGHTA, FQGNSA. The CDR3 here is CASSPRDGSSSYEQYF. The CDR3 DNA follows: TGTGCCAGCAGCCCGAGGGACGGATCGTCATCCTACGAGCAGTACTTC.

V usage is TRBV20-1 and J usage is TRBJ2-6; D is undetermined. The CDR3 has 13 residues. CDR1 and CDR2 (germline): DFQATT, SNEGSKA (reference sequence). V was clipped by 6 bases and J by 0 bases, with 6 bases between them. The CDR3 protein is CSAPSSGANVLTF. The CDR3 nucleotides read TGCAGTGCCCCATCCTCTGGGGCCAACGTCCTGACTTTC.

The chain recombines TRBV4-2 with TRBJ2-1; a possible D gene is TRBD1 (6 bases). Trimming took 1 base from V and 10 from J, leaving 17 bases between them. Germline CDR1 reads LGHNA; CDR2 reads YNFKEQ. The CDR3 loop spans 15 amino acids. The CDR3 here is CASSQGRVGQEEQFF. CDR3 DNA: TGTGCCAGCAGCCAAGGACGAGTGGGACAAGAGGAGCAGTTCTTC.

This clonotype was observed many times. The chain joins TRBV3-1 to TRBJ2-5; either TRBD1 or TRBD2 may supply D (9 bases each). The CDR3 length is 20 residues. V was pared by 6 bases and J by 5 bases, with 34 bases between. Germline V gene data show CDR1 as LGHDT and CDR2 as YNNKEL (reference sequence). CDR3 residues: CASRRHRQGETSGATETQYF. CDR3 DNA sequence: TGTGCCAGCAGACGACACAGACAGGGGGAGACTAGCGGAGCTACGGAGACCCAGTACTTC.

The V and J genes are TRBV6-1 and TRBJ2-7; D may match TRBD1 or TRBD2 (5 bases each). Germline V CDR1 and CDR2: MNHNS, SASEGT. CDR3 size: 14 residues. Trimming pared 5 bases from V and 4 bases from J, leaving 15 bases between. The CDR3 DNA sequence: TGTGCCAGCAGTCCGCCGGGACGGAGATACGAGCAGTACTTC. Protein product: CASSPPGRRYEQYF.

This clonotype turned up a few times. This rearrangement joins TRBV7-9 to TRBJ2-2; 10 bases map to TRBD1. There are 16 residues in the CDR3. CDR1 SEHNR and CDR2 FQNEAQ come from the germline V gene (reference sequence). The J segment lost 7 bases and the V segment lost 5 bases, leaving 10 bases of the junction unmatched. Here the CDR3 reads CASSDHRDRGIGELFF. CDR3 nucleotide sequence: TGTGCCAGCAGCGACCACCGGGACAGGGGCATCGGGGAGCTGTTTTTT.

This clonotype has just a few counts. CDR3 sequence reads: CSGGAEAFF. DNA for the CDR3: TGCAGTGGGGGGGCTGAAGCTTTCTTT. The chain combines TRBV20-1 with TRBJ1-1; possibly TRBD1 for D (5 bases). Per germline, CDR1 DFQATT and CDR2 SNEGSKA (reference sequence). V dropped 7 bases and J dropped 6 bases, with 6 bases sitting between them. The CDR3 runs 9 residues.

V and J are TRBV28 and TRBJ2-7, with D possibly matching TRBD2 (5 bases). Trimming left V 0 bases short and J 2 bases short, with 11 bases between. CDR1 MDHEN and CDR2 SYDVKM come from the germline V gene. The CDR3 contains 15 residues. CDR3: CASSLWRAGTYEQYF. In DNA, the CDR3 is TGTGCCAGCAGTTTATGGCGGGCAGGAACCTACGAGCAGTACTTC.

This chain uses TRBV4-1 with TRBJ2-1, with D possibly called TRBD1 or TRBD2 (5 bases each). CDR3 length: 14 residues. From germline, CDR1 is MGHRA and CDR2 YSYEKL. V lost 4 bases and J lost 6, with 13 bases in between. The CDR3 region is CASSPGTRLNEQFF. The CDR3 DNA is TGCGCCAGCAGCCCCGGGACGCGTCTCAATGAGCAGTTCTTC.

This clonotype was seen more than once but under ten times. The chain uses TRBV4-1 and TRBJ1-1; D remains unclear. Germline CDR1 and CDR2: MGHRA and YSYEKL. There are 14 residues in the CDR3. Trimming removed 1 base at V and 4 bases at J, with 10 bases between. CDR3 in DNA: TGCGCCAGCAGCCAAGTCTATGGTGGCACTGAAGCTTTCTTT. Its translation is CASSQVYGGTEAFF.

There are a few counts of this clonotype. The chain has TRBV7-8 and TRBJ2-7, with D perhaps TRBD2 (6 bases). The length of the CDR3 is 16 residues. Trimming left V 3 bases short and J 1 base short, with 16 bases between. CDR1 SGHVS and CDR2 FQNEAQ come from the germline V gene. The CDR3 coding sequence is TGTGCCAGCAGCTTGGCCGGGACTGTCATGTCCTACGAGCAGTACTTC. Protein: CASSLAGTVMSYEQYF.

In its sample, this clonotype was seen many times. J is TRBJ2-7 and V is TRBV18; D might be TRBD1 (5 bases). Germline V CDR1 and CDR2: KGHSH, LQKENI. V lost 3 bases, J lost 3 bases, and 12 bases lay in between. The CDR3 extends over 14 amino acids. This CDR3 is CASSPKGFDYEQYF. The CDR3 nucleotides read TGTGCCAGCTCACCTAAGGGGTTCGACTACGAGCAGTACTTC.